This TCR beta chain was recorded in a study of identical twins. CDR3 size: 14 residues. CDR1 is LNHDA and CDR2 is SQIVND in the germline V gene (reference sequence). The ends were cut back, 6 bases at V and 6 bases at J, with 14 bases in the middle. TCRdb re-called the 5' RACE reads with MiXCR, one entry per CDR3 protein. The table shows around 480,000 distinct CDR3 sequences, with roughly an eighth occurring only once. The same specimen was also included in a second study, on yellow fever vaccine responses in identical twins.

The sequenced material came from CD4+ T cells sorted from blood. The clonotype originates from a woman under 30 in good health. V and J are TRBV19 and TRBJ2-2; D is possibly TRBD1 (5 bases). CDR3: CASRIGRAAGELFF. CDR3 nucleotides: TGTGCCAGTAGAATCGGCAGGGCGGCCGGGGAGCTGTTTTTT.